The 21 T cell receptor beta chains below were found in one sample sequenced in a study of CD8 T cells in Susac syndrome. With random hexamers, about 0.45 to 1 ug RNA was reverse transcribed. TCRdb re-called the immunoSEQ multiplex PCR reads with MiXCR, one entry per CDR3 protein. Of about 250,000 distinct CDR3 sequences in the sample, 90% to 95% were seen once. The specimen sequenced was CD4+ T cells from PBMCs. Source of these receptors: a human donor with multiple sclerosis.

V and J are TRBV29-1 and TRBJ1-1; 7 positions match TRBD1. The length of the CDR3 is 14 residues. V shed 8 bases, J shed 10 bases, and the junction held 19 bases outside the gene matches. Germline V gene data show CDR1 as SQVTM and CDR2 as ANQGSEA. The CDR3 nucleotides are TGCAGCTACGCCCCGATTAGTTTGACAGGGACAGCTTTCTTT. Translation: CSYAPISLTGTAFF.

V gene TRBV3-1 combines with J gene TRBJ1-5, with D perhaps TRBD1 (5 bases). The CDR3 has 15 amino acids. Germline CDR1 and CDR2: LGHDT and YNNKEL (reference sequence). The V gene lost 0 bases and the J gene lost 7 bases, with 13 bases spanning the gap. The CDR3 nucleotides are TGTGCCAGCAGCCAAGACCTGGGGAAGGGGCAGCCCCAGCATTTT. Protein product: CASSQDLGKGQPQHF.

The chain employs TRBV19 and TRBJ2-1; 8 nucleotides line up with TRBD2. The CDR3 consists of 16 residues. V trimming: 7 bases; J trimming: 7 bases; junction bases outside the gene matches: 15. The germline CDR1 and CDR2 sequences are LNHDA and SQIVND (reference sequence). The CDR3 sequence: CASKARGARFKNEQFF. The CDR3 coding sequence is TGTGCCAGTAAGGCGCGGGGGGCGCGGTTTAAGAATGAGCAGTTCTTC.

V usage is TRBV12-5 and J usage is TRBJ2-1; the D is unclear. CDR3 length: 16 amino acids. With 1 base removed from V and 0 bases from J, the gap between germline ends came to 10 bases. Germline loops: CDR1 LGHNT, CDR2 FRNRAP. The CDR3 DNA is TGTGCTAGTGGTTTGGGCCTGGGCGGCTCCTACAATGAGCAGTTCTTC. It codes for CASGLGLGGSYNEQFF.

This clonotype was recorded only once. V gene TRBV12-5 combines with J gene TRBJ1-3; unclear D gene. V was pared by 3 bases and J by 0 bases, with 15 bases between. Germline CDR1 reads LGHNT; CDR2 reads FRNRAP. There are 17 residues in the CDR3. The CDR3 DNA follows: TGTGCTAGTGGTTTTTTGGTCGGGGTCGACTCTGGAAACACCATATATTTT. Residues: CASGFLVGVDSGNTIYF.

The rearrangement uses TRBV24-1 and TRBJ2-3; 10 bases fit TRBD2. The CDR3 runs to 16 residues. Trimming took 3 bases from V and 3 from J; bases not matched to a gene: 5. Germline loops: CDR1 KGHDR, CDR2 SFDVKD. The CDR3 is CATSDPSSGRTDTQYF. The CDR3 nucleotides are TGTGCCACCAGTGATCCCTCTAGCGGGAGAACAGATACGCAGTATTTT.

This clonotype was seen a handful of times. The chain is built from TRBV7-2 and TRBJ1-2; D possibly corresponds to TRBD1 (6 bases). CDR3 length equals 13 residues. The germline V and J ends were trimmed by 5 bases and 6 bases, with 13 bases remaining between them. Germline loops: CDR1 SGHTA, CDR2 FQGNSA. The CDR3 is CASSPQGGDGYTF. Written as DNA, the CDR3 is TGTGCCAGCAGCCCCCAAGGGGGAGATGGCTACACCTTC.

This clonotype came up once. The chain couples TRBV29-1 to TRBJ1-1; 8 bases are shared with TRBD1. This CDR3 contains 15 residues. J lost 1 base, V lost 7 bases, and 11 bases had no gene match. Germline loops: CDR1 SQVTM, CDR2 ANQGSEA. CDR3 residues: CSAVGRQGANTEAFF. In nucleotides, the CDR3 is TGCAGCGCGGTCGGTCGGCAGGGGGCGAACACTGAAGCTTTCTTT.

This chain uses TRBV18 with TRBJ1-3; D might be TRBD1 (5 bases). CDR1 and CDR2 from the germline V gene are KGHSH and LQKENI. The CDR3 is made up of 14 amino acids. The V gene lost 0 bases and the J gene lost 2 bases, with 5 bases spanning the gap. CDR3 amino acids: CASSPPTAGNTIYF. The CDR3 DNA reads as TGTGCCAGCTCACCACCGACAGCTGGAAACACCATATATTTT.

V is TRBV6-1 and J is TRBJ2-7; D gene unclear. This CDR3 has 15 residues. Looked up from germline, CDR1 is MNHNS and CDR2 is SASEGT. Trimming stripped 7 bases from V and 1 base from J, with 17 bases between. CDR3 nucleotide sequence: TGTGCCAGCATCTATCGCCGGACGGAGTCCTACGAGCAGTACGTC. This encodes CASIYRRTESYEQYV.

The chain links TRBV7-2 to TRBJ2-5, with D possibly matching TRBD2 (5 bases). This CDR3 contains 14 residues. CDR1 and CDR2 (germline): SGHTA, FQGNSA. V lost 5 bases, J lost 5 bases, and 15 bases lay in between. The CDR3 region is CASSRPSGGETQYF. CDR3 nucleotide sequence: TGTGCCAGCAGCCGCCCCAGCGGCGGGGAGACCCAGTACTTC.

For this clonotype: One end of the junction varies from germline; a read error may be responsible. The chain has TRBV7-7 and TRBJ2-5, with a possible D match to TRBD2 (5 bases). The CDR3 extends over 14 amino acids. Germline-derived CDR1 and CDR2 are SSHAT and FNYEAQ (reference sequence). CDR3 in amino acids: CASSLSPGQETQYF. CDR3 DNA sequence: TGTGCTAGCAGCTTATCGCCGGGACAAGAGACCCAGTACTTC.

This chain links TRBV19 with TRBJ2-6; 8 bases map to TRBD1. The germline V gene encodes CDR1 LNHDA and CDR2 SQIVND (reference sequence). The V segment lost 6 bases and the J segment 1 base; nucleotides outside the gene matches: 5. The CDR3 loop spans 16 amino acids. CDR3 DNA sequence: TGTGCCAGTAGGCGTCAGGGGGCGTCTGGGGCCAACGTCCTGACTTTC. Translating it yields CASRRQGASGANVLTF.

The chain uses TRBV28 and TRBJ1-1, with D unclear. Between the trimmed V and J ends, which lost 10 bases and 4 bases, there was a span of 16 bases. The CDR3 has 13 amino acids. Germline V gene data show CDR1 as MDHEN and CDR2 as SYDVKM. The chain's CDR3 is CATLTQAPTEAFF. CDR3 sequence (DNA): TGTGCCACCTTAACCCAGGCCCCCACTGAAGCTTTCTTT.

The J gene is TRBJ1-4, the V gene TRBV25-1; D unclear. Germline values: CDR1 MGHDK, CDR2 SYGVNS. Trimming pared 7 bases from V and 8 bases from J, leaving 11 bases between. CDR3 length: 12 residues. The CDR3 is CASTGSGEKLFF. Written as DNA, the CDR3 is TGTGCCAGCACGGGATCGGGCGAAAAACTGTTTTTT.

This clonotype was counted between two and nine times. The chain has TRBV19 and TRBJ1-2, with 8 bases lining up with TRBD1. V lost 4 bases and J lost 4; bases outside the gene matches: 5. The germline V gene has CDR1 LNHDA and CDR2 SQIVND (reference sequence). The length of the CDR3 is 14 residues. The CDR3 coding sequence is TGTGCCAGTAGTAGCCAGGGGGCCGGCTATGGCTACACCTTC. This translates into CASSSQGAGYGYTF.

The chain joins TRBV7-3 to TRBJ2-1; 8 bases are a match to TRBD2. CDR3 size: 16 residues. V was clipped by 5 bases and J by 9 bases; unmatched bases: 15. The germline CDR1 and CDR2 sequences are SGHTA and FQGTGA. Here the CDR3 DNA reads TGTGCCAGCAGCCCAACCCGAAGCGGGGGAATGGGTGAGCAGTTCTTC. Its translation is CASSPTRSGGMGEQFF.

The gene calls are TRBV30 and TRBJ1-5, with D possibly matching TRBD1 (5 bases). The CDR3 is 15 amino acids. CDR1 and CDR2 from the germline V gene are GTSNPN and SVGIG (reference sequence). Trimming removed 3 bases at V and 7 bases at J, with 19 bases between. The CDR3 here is CAWRGGTADSQPQHF. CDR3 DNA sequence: TGTGCCTGGAGGGGGGGGACGGCGGACTCCCAGCCCCAGCATTTT.

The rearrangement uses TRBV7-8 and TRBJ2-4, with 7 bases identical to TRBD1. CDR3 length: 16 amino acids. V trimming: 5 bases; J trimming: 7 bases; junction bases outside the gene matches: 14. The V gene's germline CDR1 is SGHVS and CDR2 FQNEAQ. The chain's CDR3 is CASSLGQLLSHNIQYF. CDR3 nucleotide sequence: TGTGCCAGCAGCCTGGGACAGCTCCTATCTCATAACATTCAGTACTTC.

CDR3 protein: CASSYEDRYEQYF. The CDR3 DNA is TGTGCCAGCAGTTACGAGGACCGCTACGAGCAGTACTTC. V gene TRBV6-2 or TRBV6-3 combines with J gene TRBJ2-7; D ambiguous. Germline assignment: CDR1 MNHEY and CDR2 SVGEGT. The CDR3 totals 13 residues. The V and J ends lost 2 bases and 3 bases respectively, with 8 bases between them.

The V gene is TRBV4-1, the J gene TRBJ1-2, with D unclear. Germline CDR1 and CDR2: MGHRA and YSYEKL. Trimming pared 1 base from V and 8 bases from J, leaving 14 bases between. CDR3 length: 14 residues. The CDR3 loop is CASSQVGQQRGYTF. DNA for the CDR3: TGCGCCAGCAGCCAAGTTGGGCAGCAACGGGGCTACACCTTC.